The rows below give T cell receptor beta chains drawn from one sample of a study of shared clonotypes between healthy human individuals. Data came from immunoSEQ multiplex PCR; TCRdb stores just in-frame clones and leaves some out. The sample includes 2 million to 3 million clones, roughly 93% of them seen just once. The sample was naive CD4+ T cells from PBMCs. Receptor source: a man aged 18 to 29 in good health. Some clones in this sample may be carry-over from other donors' samples. Both conserved end residues are part of each CDR3. The D gene is left open where the match is weak. Not all rows give a size; the values are once, few, many and, for expanded clones, a class.

TGTGCCAGCAGTCCGGGCACGCTCAGCGGTAGCACAGATACGCAGTATTTT | CASSPGTLSGSTDTQYF | . | TRBV28 | 17 | TRBJ2-3 | .
TGTGCCAGCAGCCCCCTGGTTAATAGCCTGACAGATACGCAGTATTTT | CASSPLVNSLTDTQYF | . | TRBV7-2 | 16 | TRBJ2-3 | .
TGTGCCAGCAGCCAAGGGACAGGGAAACCCTACGAGCAGTACTTC | CASSQGTGKPYEQYF | . | TRBV14 | 15 | TRBJ2-7 | TRBD1
TGTGCCAGTAGTATAGACAGGGATCAGCCCCAGCATTTT | CASSIDRDQPQHF | . | TRBV19 | 13 | TRBJ1-5 | .
TGCGCCAGCAGCTCCGGGACAAACAACTACGAGCAGTACTTC | CASSSGTNNYEQYF | . | TRBV5-1 | 14 | TRBJ2-7 | .
TGTGCCAGCAGCGTTAGGACAGGGGGGGCGGATACGCAGTATTTT | CASSVRTGGADTQYF | . | TRBV9 | 15 | TRBJ2-3 | TRBD1
TGTGCCAGCTCACCGGGACAGTCGTTTTCCTACGAGCAGTACTTC | CASSPGQSFSYEQYF | once | TRBV18 | 15 | TRBJ2-7 | TRBD1
TGTGCCAGCAGCTTCGGGGACAGCAAAGAGACCCAGTACTTC | CASSFGDSKETQYF | . | TRBV5-4 | 14 | TRBJ2-5 | TRBD1
TGCGCCAGCAGCTTGGCGTCTCTTAGCGGGAGGTCATCAGTTGAGCAGTTCTTC | CASSLASLSGRSSVEQFF | once | TRBV5-1 | 18 | TRBJ2-1 | TRBD2
TGTGCCAGCATGGCGGGAGATTGGGCAGATACGCAGTATTTT | CASMAGDWADTQYF | . | TRBV2 | 14 | TRBJ2-3 | TRBD2
TGCGCCAGCAGCTTGGGGTACGGCGTTGGCGAGCAGTACTTC | CASSLGYGVGEQYF | . | TRBV5-1 | 14 | TRBJ2-7 | .
TGTGCCAGCAGTGCCCCGGGAGGGGGCAGCTATGGCTACACCTTC | CASSAPGGGSYGYTF | . | TRBV6-1 | 15 | TRBJ1-2 | TRBD1
TGTGCCAGTAGTATGACACAGGGGGCGGTCGGCAATCAGCCCCAGCATTTT | CASSMTQGAVGNQPQHF | . | TRBV19 | 17 | TRBJ1-5 | TRBD1
TGTGCCAGCAGCAAAGCCCCGGACAGGGCCCCCTACGAGCAGTACTTC | CASSKAPDRAPYEQYF | . | TRBV21-1 | 16 | TRBJ2-7 | .
TGTGCCAGCAGCTCCATCACTAGGTACAATGAGCAGTTCTTC | CASSSITRYNEQFF | . | TRBV11-2 | 14 | TRBJ2-1 | .
TGCGCCAGCAGCCTCGGGGCGCGGGAAACCGGGGAGCTGTTTTTT | CASSLGARETGELFF | . | TRBV4-3 | 15 | TRBJ2-2 | .
TGTGCCAGCAGCCCGAAGATGGCGGGGTTTGGCCAGCCCCAGCATTTT | CASSPKMAGFGQPQHF | . | TRBV7-8 | 16 | TRBJ1-5 | .
TGTGCCAGCAGTACGCAGAGCTCTGGGGCCAACGTCCTGACTTTC | CASSTQSSGANVLTF | . | TRBV27 | 15 | TRBJ2-6 | .
TGTGCCAGCAGTTACCGGGACAGTAACTATGGCTACACCTTC | CASSYRDSNYGYTF | . | TRBV6-5 | 14 | TRBJ1-2 | TRBD1
TGTGCCAGCAGCGAAGTAGGACGGCCCACTGAAGCTTTCTTT | CASSEVGRPTEAFF | . | TRBV13 | 14 | TRBJ1-1 | .
TGCGCCAGCAGCCAAGAGAGCGGTCTCGGGGGCTACACCTTC | CASSQESGLGGYTF | . | TRBV4-3 | 14 | TRBJ1-2 | .
TGTGCCAGCAGCTTGGGGGTAGCGGGAGGCTCCGTCTACAATGAGCAGTTCTTC | CASSLGVAGGSVYNEQFF | . | TRBV5-6 | 18 | TRBJ2-1 | TRBD2
TGTGCCAGTAGTACGAATACCGAAAAACTGTTTTTT | CASSTNTEKLFF | . | TRBV19 | 12 | TRBJ1-4 | .
TGTGCCAGCAGTTACCCGGGACAGGGCAGGAACGAGCAGTACTTC | CASSYPGQGRNEQYF | . | TRBV6-5 | 15 | TRBJ2-7 | TRBD1
TGTGCCAGCAGCCCGGTCAGGGGTGGAGAAAAACTGTTTTTT | CASSPVRGGEKLFF | . | TRBV27 | 14 | TRBJ1-4 | .
TGTGCCAGCAGCTTAACAACGGGGAACACTGAAGCTTTCTTT | CASSLTTGNTEAFF | . | TRBV7-3 | 14 | TRBJ1-1 | .
TGTGCCAGCAGCTTAGTACGAGGGGCGGATACAGCTTTCTTT | CASSLVRGADTAFF | . | TRBV11-2 | 14 | TRBJ1-1 | .
TGTGCCAGCAGTTTTTCGGGTACGCTAACAACTAATGAAAAACTGTTTTTT | CASSFSGTLTTNEKLFF | once | TRBV28 | 17 | TRBJ1-4 | .
TGTGCCACATCCCCAGGAGGGGGGGGAGCGCCCCAGCATTTT | CATSPGGGGAPQHF | once | TRBV19 | 14 | TRBJ1-5 | .
TGTGCCAGCAGCTCAACAATATGGGACAGGTCGAACTATGGCTACACCTTC | CASSSTIWDRSNYGYTF | . | TRBV11-2 | 17 | TRBJ1-2 | TRBD1
TGTGCCATCAGTGAGTCGCGTTCTGGGGCCAACGTCCTGACTTTC | CAISESRSGANVLTF | . | TRBV10-3 | 15 | TRBJ2-6 | .
TGTGCCAGCGCGGGGACCTCTGGGGCCAACGTCCTGACTTTC | CASAGTSGANVLTF | . | TRBV27 | 14 | TRBJ2-6 | .
TGTGCCAGCAGTTCCATTCAGGGTCAGGGTGGCTACACCTTC | CASSSIQGQGGYTF | . | TRBV28 | 14 | TRBJ1-2 | .
TGTGCCAGCAGTTTAAGGACGTCGGGGAGACATCAGCCCCAGCATTTT | CASSLRTSGRHQPQHF | . | TRBV28 | 16 | TRBJ1-5 | .
TGTGCCAGCAGCCTCCGTGATCTGCGGACCCACACGGGGGAGCAGTTCTTC | CASSLRDLRTHTGEQFF | . | TRBV7-9 | 17 | TRBJ2-1 | .
TGTGCCAGCTCCCCACTTAGCCCATCGAACACCGGGGAGCTGTTTTTT | CASSPLSPSNTGELFF | . | TRBV18 | 16 | TRBJ2-2 | .
TGCAGCGTTCACGGGAACTCCCCAGATACGCAGTATTTT | CSVHGNSPDTQYF | . | TRBV29-1 | 13 | TRBJ2-3 | .
TGTGCCAGCAGATATACGGGGTTTAGCAATCAGCCCCAGCATTTT | CASRYTGFSNQPQHF | . | TRBV27 | 15 | TRBJ1-5 | .
TGCGCCAGCAGCTTGTTGGCAGCTAGGGAGCAGTACTTC | CASSLLAAREQYF | . | TRBV5-1 | 13 | TRBJ2-7 | .
TGTGCCTCCAGGGTTGGAGCCGGAAACACCATATATTTT | CASRVGAGNTIYF | . | TRBV14 | 13 | TRBJ1-3 | .
TGTGCCAGCAGCGAGAATCAGGGGCCCCAAGAGACCCAGTACTTC | CASSENQGPQETQYF | . | TRBV9 | 15 | TRBJ2-5 | .
TGTGCCAGCAGCCCCCAAGCAGCAACCTCCTACGAGCAGTACTTC | CASSPQAATSYEQYF | . | TRBV5-4 | 15 | TRBJ2-7 | .